The 24 T cell receptor beta chains given below trace back to one sample, sequenced in a study of tumor-infiltrating lymphocytes in primary liver carcinoma. Constant-region priming of approximately 0.55 ug total RNA yielded TCR beta cDNA. TCR beta libraries came from three nested multiplex PCR rounds using slightly modified ARM-PCR. Primers for the first two PCR rounds were TRBV1-TRBV30 forward primers and a C-beta reverse primer (roughly 9 cycles per round). MiXCR was run by TCRdb on the multiplex PCR reads, yielding one entry per CDR3 protein. The sample lists hundreds of thousands of distinct CDR3 sequences; 50% to 60% were seen once. RNA was extracted from whole blood without cell sorting, alongside germline DNA. Material: peripheral blood. The receptors derive from a woman in her 30s with primary liver carcinoma and hepatitis B virus infection.

This clonotype was seen ten or more times. The genes are TRBV11-2 and TRBJ2-6, with D possibly being TRBD2 (6 bases). Trimming shortened V by 4 bases and J by 4 bases, and 11 bases separated the two germline ends. The germline V gene encodes CDR1 SGHAT and CDR2 FQNNGV. This CDR3 is 15 amino acids long. CDR3 loop: CASSSLAGGANVLTF. For the CDR3, the DNA is TGTGCCAGCAGCTCCCTTGCGGGAGGGGCCAACGTCCTGACTTTC.

This clonotype was observed many times. V gene TRBV29-1 combines with J gene TRBJ2-1; D possibly corresponds to TRBD1 (6 bases). The CDR3 has 13 amino acids. V lost 3 bases, J lost 7 bases, and 13 bases lay in between. Germline CDR1 is SQVTM and CDR2 is ANQGSEA. DNA of the CDR3: TGCAGCGTTGATGACAGGTTGCGAAATGAGCAGTTCTTC. Protein: CSVDDRLRNEQFF.

As regards this clonotype: Just one base apart from a much larger clone, this may be a read error. The chain has TRBV12-3 or TRBV12-4 and TRBJ1-2; 7 nucleotides agree with TRBD1. This CDR3 region has 13 residues. The CDR3 is CACSHRGDYGYTF. Written as DNA, the CDR3 is TGTGCCTGCAGCCACAGGGGTGACTATGGCTACACCTTC.

In this sample, this clonotype turned up a few times. A junction end diverges from the germline sequence, so it may reflect a read error. The rearrangement joins TRBV11-2 to TRBJ1-4; no firm D call. In germline, CDR1 is SGHAT, CDR2 FQNNGV. The CDR3 covers 14 residues. The CDR3 spells CANSPGSGREKLFF. Written as DNA, the CDR3 is TGTGCCAACAGCCCCGGCTCAGGAAGGGAGAAACTGTTTTTT.

A note on this clonotype: A read error may be the cause here, since a much bigger clone is one base away. The rearrangement uses TRBV12-3 or TRBV12-4 and TRBJ2-7; 15 bases match TRBD2. The CDR3 is 14 residues long. The chain's CDR3 is CTSGLAGGSYEQYF. The DNA of the CDR3 is TGTACCAGCGGACTAGCGGGAGGGTCCTACGAGCAGTACTTC.

This chain uses TRBV6-2 or TRBV6-3 with TRBJ2-1, with 11 bases identical to TRBD1. The CDR3 sequence is 23 residues long. The V segment lost 6 bases and the J segment 6 bases; nucleotides outside the gene matches: 31. CDR1 is MNHEY, CDR2 SVGEGT, per germline. CDR3 DNA sequence: TGTGCCAGCAGCCCCGGGACAGGGGGTATGGGGGCCTACCCCCACCGTGGATTCAATGAGCAGTTCTTC. Amino acid sequence: CASSPGTGGMGAYPHRGFNEQFF.

This clonotype has ten or more counts. This chain links TRBV4-2 with TRBJ2-1, with 12 nucleotides matching TRBD2. V gave up 3 bases and J gave up 0 bases; unmatched junction bases: 6. CDR3 length: 18 residues. Per the germline V gene, CDR1 is LGHNA and CDR2 is YNFKEQ. The CDR3 DNA is TGTGCCAGCAGCCAGGGACTAGCGGGTTCCGTCTCCTACAATGAGCAGTTCTTC. It translates to CASSQGLAGSVSYNEQFF.

The rearrangement links TRBV6-6 to TRBJ2-2, with 14 nucleotides matching TRBD2. The V gene end was trimmed by 5 bases and the J gene end by 6 bases; junction bases not matched to a gene: 17. Germline CDR1 and CDR2: MNHNY and SVGAGI (reference sequence). This CDR3 comprises 20 residues. The CDR3 DNA reads TGTGCCAGCAGTATCCTCCGACCGACTAGCGGGAGGGCCTCCTCCGGGGAGCTGTTTTTT. As protein: CASSILRPTSGRASSGELFF.

Details on this clonotype: The conserved closing phenylalanine or tryptophan is absent in this CDR3, likely reflecting a read error. V usage is TRBV11-2 and J usage is TRBJ2-1; D tentatively reads TRBD1 or TRBD2 (5 bases each). The CDR3 contains 16 residues. Germline CDR1 reads SGHAT; CDR2 reads FQNNGV. CDR3 residues: CASSIIIGAARNDQFS. CDR3 nucleotides: TGTGCCAGCAGTATAATAATCGGGGCGGCCAGGAATGATCAGTTCTCC.

This clonotype was observed many times. The CDR3 sequence: CASMGLAGGTSYNEQFF. Written as DNA, the CDR3 is TGTGCCAGCATGGGGCTAGCGGGAGGTACGTCCTACAATGAGCAGTTCTTC. The gene calls are TRBV6-5 and TRBJ2-1, with 11 bases fitting TRBD2. J gave up 1 base and V 7 bases, and 9 bases lay outside the gene matches. This CDR3 has 17 amino acids. Germline CDR1 is MNHEY and CDR2 is SVGAGI.

Comments on this clonotype: A read error is likely, as this CDR3 ends without the conserved phenylalanine or tryptophan. This chain uses TRBV7-8 with TRBJ1-1, with a tentative D call TRBD1 (5 bases). This CDR3 contains 19 residues. Trimming stripped 5 bases from V and 2 bases from J, with 27 bases between. The germline CDR1 and CDR2 sequences are SGHVS and FQNEAQ. CDR3 sequence reads: CASSRLHVVGTGANTEAFL. In DNA, the CDR3 is TGTGCCAGCAGCCGACTTCACGTAGTTGGGACCGGAGCCAACACTGAAGCTTTCCTT.

The chain recombines TRBV28 with TRBJ2-5; TRBD2 agrees at 12 bases. Germline trimming cut 3 bases from V and 4 bases from J; bases unmatched to any gene: 6. The germline V gene encodes CDR1 MDHEN and CDR2 SYDVKM. The CDR3 sequence is 16 residues long. CDR3 sequence: CASSLLAGGPAETQYF. The CDR3 DNA reads TGTGCCAGCAGTTTGCTAGCGGGAGGGCCGGCAGAGACCCAGTACTTC.

This clonotype was detected a few times. This chain uses TRBV21-1 with TRBJ2-1; the table's TRBD2 call for D was not verified on the DNA. TRBV21-1 constitutes a pseudogene. This CDR3 has 13 amino acids. The chain's CDR3 is CASSPGLPHEQFF. CDR3 DNA: TGTGCCAGCAGCCCCGGACTGCCCCATGAGCAGTTCTTC.

This clonotype has only a few counts. This chain links TRBV6-6 with TRBJ2-3; perhaps TRBD1 as D (6 bases). This CDR3 has 14 residues. Germline CDR1 reads MNHNY; CDR2 reads SVGAGI (reference sequence). The V gene lost 6 bases and the J gene lost 4 bases, with 14 bases spanning the gap. The CDR3 protein is CASSSKGDPDTQYF. The CDR3 bases are TGTGCCAGCAGCTCCAAGGGGGACCCAGATACGCAGTATTTT.

This clonotype was counted between two and nine times. The gene calls are TRBV12-3 or TRBV12-4 and TRBJ2-2; D remains ambiguous. This CDR3 has 17 residues. V gave up 3 bases and J gave up 1 base, with 15 bases separating them. CDR3 loop: CASSLRRADLNTGELFF. CDR3 coding DNA: TGTGCCAGCAGTTTGAGACGAGCTGATTTGAACACCGGGGAGCTGTTTTTT.

As concerns this clonotype: Just one base apart from a much larger clone, this may be a read error. The chain links TRBV29-1 to TRBJ2-2, with D unclear. The length of the CDR3 is 14 residues. Germline CDR1 SQVTM, CDR2 ANQGSEA. CDR3 DNA sequence: TGCAACGCAACAAGAAACTCTAACACCGGGGAGCTGTTTTTT. The encoded protein is CNATRNSNTGELFF.

The chain couples TRBV6-5 to TRBJ2-5; tentatively, D is TRBD1 or TRBD2 (5 bases each). From germline, CDR1 is MNHEY and CDR2 SVGAGI. V lost 7 bases, J lost 1 base, and 10 bases lay in between. CDR3 length: 13 residues. Here the CDR3 DNA reads TGTGCCAGCACCGGGGCTAGCCAAGAGACCCAGTACTTC. This translates into CASTGASQETQYF.

Points on this clonotype: A single base separates this from a much larger clone, so it may be a read error. The CDR3 sequence is CASSTLQGNQPQYF. CDR3 DNA: TGTGCCAGCAGCACCCTACAGGGGAATCAGCCCCAGTATTTT. The V gene is TRBV5-5, the J gene TRBJ1-5, with TRBD1 identical over 7 bases. Judging by the DNA end, TRBJ2-3 fits better; the J call may be wrong. Germline CDR1 and CDR2: SGHKS and YYEKEE (reference sequence). The CDR3 sequence is 14 residues long.

In regard to this clonotype: Mismatch with germline at one junction end may stem from a read error. This chain uses TRBV4-2 with TRBJ1-3, with 8 bases matching TRBD1. Germline CDR1 reads LGHNA; CDR2 reads YNFKEQ. CDR3 length: 14 residues. The CDR3 is CASSQGQGKNTLYF. The CDR3 DNA is TGTGCCAGCAGCCAAGGACAGGGGAAGAACACCTTATATTTT.

Note on this clonotype: This may be a read error: a much more frequent sequence differs by one nucleotide. V gene TRBV29-1 combines with J gene TRBJ2-1; TRBD2 aligns across 11 bases. Germline V gene lookup returns CDR1 SQVTM and CDR2 ANQGSEA. This CDR3 comprises 14 residues. The CDR3 region has the DNA TGCAGCGTTGCTCGACTAGCGGGGTACATTGAGCAGTTCTTC. Amino acids: CSVARLAGYIEQFF.

This clonotype was seen at least ten times. The chain carries TRBV11-2 and TRBJ2-3; D is unclear. The CDR3 loop spans 13 amino acids. CDR1 is SGHAT and CDR2 is FQNNGV in the germline V gene. Trimming pared 1 base from V and 6 bases from J, leaving 8 bases between. In DNA, the CDR3 is TGTGCCAGCAGCTTAGGCTTTGGGGATACGCAGTATTTT. Translation: CASSLGFGDTQYF.

A remark on this clonotype: An end of the junction does not agree with germline; a read error may underlie this. This sequence joins TRBV28 and TRBJ2-2, with no clear D. Germline-derived CDR1 and CDR2 are MDHEN and SYDVKM. The length of the CDR3 is 11 residues. The CDR3 loop reads CANSLKGELFF. The CDR3 DNA follows: TGTGCCAACAGTTTAAAAGGGGAGCTGTTTTTT.

The table lists this clonotype with many counts. CDR3 nucleotides: TGTGCCAGCAGGCCCCGGGACAGCTCCTACGAGCAGTACTTC. Translating gives CASRPRDSSYEQYF. The rearrangement uses TRBV6-2 or TRBV6-3 and TRBJ2-7, with 7 bases that match TRBD1. J was trimmed by 0 bases and V by 6 bases; bases with no gene match: 5. There are 14 residues in the CDR3. CDR1 is MNHEY, CDR2 SVGEGT, per germline.

With regard to this clonotype: A read error is possible here, since a much larger clone lies one base away. The chain joins TRBV6-2 or TRBV6-3 to TRBJ1-2, with D possibly matching TRBD1 (5 bases). This CDR3 comprises 15 residues. Per the germline V gene, CDR1 is MNHEY and CDR2 is SVGEGT. Here the CDR3 reads CTSSYIGASIYGYTF. DNA of the CDR3: TGTACCAGCAGTTATATAGGGGCCTCCATCTATGGCTACACCTTC.